These 6 T cell receptor beta chains share one sample of origin, sequenced in a study of response to subunit inactivated influenza vaccine. TCRdb reprocessed the RT-PCR reads with MiXCR, giving one entry per CDR3 protein. This table holds about 780,000 distinct CDR3 sequences, around a sixth found once. The sequenced sample was PBMCs from blood, obtained more than 4 days after vaccination. The source of these receptors is a man aged 45-65 years who received an inactivated influenza vaccine.

The chain uses TRBV7-9 and TRBJ2-1; TRBD1 aligns across 8 bases. V lost 3 bases, J lost 7 bases, and 8 bases stayed unmatched. The germline CDR1 and CDR2 sequences are SEHNR and FQNEAQ (reference sequence). The CDR3 is 15 amino acids. Here the CDR3 reads CASSFRTGLENEQFF. The CDR3 bases are TGTGCCAGCAGCTTCCGGACAGGGCTTGAGAATGAGCAGTTCTTC.

The chain uses TRBV7-9 and TRBJ2-1; D uncertain. V was pared by 7 bases and J by 6 bases, with 4 bases between. Germline-derived CDR1 and CDR2 are SEHNR and FQNEAQ (reference sequence). The CDR3 has 10 residues. The CDR3, as DNA: TGTGCCAGCACGGGCAATGAGCAGTTCTTC. This sequence encodes CASTGNEQFF. The full variable domain, in which reference TRBV7-9 and TRBJ2-1 provide the parts outside the CDR3, is DTGVSQNPRHKITKRGQNVTFRCDPISEHNRLYWYRQTLGQGPEFLTYFQNEAQLEKSRLLSDRFSAERPKGSFSTLEIQRTEQGDSAMYLCASTGNEQFFGPGTRLTVL.

The CDR3 protein is CASSRPDNEAFF. CDR3 DNA sequence: TGTGCCAGCAGCCGCCCGGATAATGAAGCTTTCTTT. This sequence joins TRBV6-7 and TRBJ1-1; no reliable D call. TRBV6-7 carries the ORF label, with uncertain function. This CDR3 comprises 12 residues. Deletions cut 6 bases from V and 7 bases from J, with 12 bases between.

Many counts were recorded for this clonotype. The CDR3 bases are TGTGCCAGCAGTCAAAGATCAGATACGCAGTATTTT. Translated: CASSQRSDTQYF. This chain uses TRBV6-5 with TRBJ2-3; D is unresolved. Germline assignment: CDR1 MNHEY and CDR2 SVGAGI. V lost 5 bases to trimming and J lost 4 bases, with 7 bases between them. This CDR3 spans 12 amino acids.

The chain joins TRBV5-1 to TRBJ1-6; D not certain. Germline lookup yields CDR1 SGHRS and CDR2 YFSETQ. The CDR3 runs 14 residues. V lost 0 bases to trimming and J lost 13 bases, with 14 bases between them. DNA of the CDR3: TGCGCCAGCAGCTTGGGCGGGTCTATCGGTCCCCTCCACTTT. Translating gives CASSLGGSIGPLHF.

Only a few counts were recorded for this clonotype. This may be a read error: a much more frequent sequence differs by one nucleotide. The genes are TRBV12-3 or TRBV12-4 and TRBJ2-1; D uncertain. The CDR3 totals 11 residues. V was shortened by 2 bases and J by 9 bases, with 5 bases between the two germline ends. This CDR3 is CASSLFSEQFF. The CDR3 region has the DNA TGTGCCAGCAGTTTATTCAGTGAGCAGTTCTTC.